Sequencing of this T cell receptor beta chain was carried out in a study of OX40 agonist ivuxolimab in advanced cancers. For the study at large: The dose-escalation cohort had hepatocellular carcinoma, melanoma, renal cell or head and neck cancer. A male proportion of 82.7% was recorded, with mean age around 64 years and range about 20 to 79. Study-level results: At 0.1 to 3.0 mg/kg, CD4+ and CD8+ blood T cells expanded clonally by week 6. A proportion of nonresponders additionally exhibited low normalized T-cell clonal expansion.

Assay: immunoSEQ multiplex PCR; the TCRdb copy retains only in-frame clones and omits some. Of roughly 18,000 clones listed, over 55% are singletons. This clone was detected once. Antigen specificity is unknown. The starting material was CD4+ or CD8+ T cells sorted from blood, obtained in a trial of the OX40 agonist ivuxolimab. The sequence was collected from an adult with an advanced solid tumor such as melanoma, head and neck, liver or kidney cancer.

DNA of the CDR3: TGTGCCAGCAGTTTAAGCCCGTCGGGGGGTCCCTACAATGAGCAGTTCTTC. The encoded protein is CASSLSPSGGPYNEQFF. The chain couples TRBV28 to TRBJ2-1, with 7 bases identical to TRBD2. Trimming removed 2 bases from V and 2 bases from J; junction bases left unmatched: 9. The CDR3 consists of 17 residues. The V gene's germline CDR1 is MDHEN and CDR2 SYDVKM.